The T cell receptor beta chain under discussion was sequenced for a study of blood T cell repertoires in COVID-19. Study context: Samples representing acute and convalescent COVID-19 were sourced from the United States, Italy and Spain. Sources were T cells, B-cell-depleted T cells, or PBMCs; the material itself was cDNA or gDNA.

Adults between about 18 and 95 years of age took part from 20 to 25 US areas. Participant-given clinical history determined each cohort assignment. Germline V gives CDR1 SEHNR, CDR2 FQNEAQ (reference sequence). This CDR3 has 14 residues. The germline V and J ends were trimmed by 3 bases and 2 bases, with 8 bases remaining between them. Comment on this clone: Other DNA sequences in this sample translate to the same CDR3.

Only in-frame clones appear in the TCRdb table, and some are missing; sequencing was by immunoSEQ multiplex PCR. The sample shows some 460,000 clones, roughly 85% of them seen only once. The chain uses TRBV7-9 and TRBJ1-5; D is unresolved. This clonotype was obtained from a young woman with acute COVID-19. Sample: PBMCs or T cells enriched from blood (not recorded which). The CDR3 loop is CASSLGQGNQPQHF. The CDR3 nucleotides read TGTGCCAGCAGCTTGGGCCAGGGCAATCAGCCCCAGCATTTT. The variable domain in full, with the rest retrieved from reference TRBV7-9 and TRBJ1-5, is DTGVSQNPRHKITKRGQNVTFRCDPISEHNRLYWYRQTLGQGPEFLTYFQNEAQLEKSRLLSDRFSAERPKGSFSTLEIQRTEQGDSAMYLCASSLGQGNQPQHFGDGTRLSIL.